This record concerns one TCR beta chain sequence. What it recognizes is unknown. This sample is part of a study of regulatory T cells in long-lasting Graves disease. General study points: TRBV28, TRBJ1-2 and TRBJ2-5 were favored in persistent disease.

This sample's time point: newly diagnosed GD, antithyroid drugs for less than 3 months. RNA from PBMCs was the source of the TCR library. To make TCR beta libraries, researchers used iRepertoire HTBI primers and Arm-PCR of CDR3 regions. Per the original data handling: Sequenced samples collectively carried some 60 TRBV and 15 or so TRBJ segments. Each CDR3 protein is one row after TCRdb ran MiXCR on the multiplex PCR reads. The V and J calls come from TCRdb's annotation, not from the publication. The data hold hundreds of thousands of distinct CDR3 sequences, with 15% to 20% observed a single time. V was cut by 3 bases and J by 2 bases, with 14 bases left in between. Per germline, CDR1 LNHDA and CDR2 SQIVND (reference sequence). The CDR3 totals 15 residues. Another study also made use of these data, one on T cells in Graves' hyperthyroidism and ophthalmopathy. From that second work: Uncontrolled infection, other autoimmune disease, pregnancy or lactation excluded patients. Orbital computed tomography, thyroid ultrasound, serum thyroxine and TRAb, and clinical symptoms together informed the diagnoses.

The clonotype comes from a woman between 40 and 65 years old with Graves disease. The chain carries TRBV19 and TRBJ2-7; D not resolved. The sequenced sample was peripheral blood mononuclear cells (PBMCs), obtained at new diagnosis, from a patient treated with antithyroid drugs. In nucleotides, the CDR3 is TGTGCCAGTAGTATTGACCGAAGGGATCCCTACGAGCAGTACTTC. Its translation: CASSIDRRDPYEQYF.